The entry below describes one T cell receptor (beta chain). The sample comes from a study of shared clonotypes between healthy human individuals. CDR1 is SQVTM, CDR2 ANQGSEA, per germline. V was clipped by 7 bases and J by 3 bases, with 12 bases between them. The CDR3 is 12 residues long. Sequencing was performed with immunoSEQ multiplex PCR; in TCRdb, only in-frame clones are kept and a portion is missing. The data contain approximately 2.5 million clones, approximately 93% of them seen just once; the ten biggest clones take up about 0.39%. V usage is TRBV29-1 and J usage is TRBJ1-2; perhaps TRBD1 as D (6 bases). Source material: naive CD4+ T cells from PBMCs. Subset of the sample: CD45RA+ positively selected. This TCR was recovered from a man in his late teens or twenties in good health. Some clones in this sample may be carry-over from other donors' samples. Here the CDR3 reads CSGGARDYGYTF. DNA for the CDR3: TGCAGCGGGGGGGCGCGGGACTATGGCTACACCTTC.